Listed below are T cell receptor beta chains from one sample, sequenced in a study of T-cell reconstitution after alpha-beta-depleted transplantation in children. MiXCR, applied by TCRdb to the PCR reads, yields one record per CDR3 protein. The table lists about 980,000 distinct CDR3 sequences, about 30% of them singletons. The sample was PBMCs, mostly from graft donor cells, taken 360 days after TCRalphabeta/CD19-depleted stem cell transplant. The source of these receptors is a boy less than two years old who had a stem cell transplant for SCID, so the T cells may come from the graft donor. The CDR3 runs from the conserved cysteine through the conserved F or W.

v_gene: TRBV23-1; j_gene: TRBJ1-5; CDR3aa: CASSHGGPNSNQPQHF
v_gene: TRBV20-1; j_gene: TRBJ2-1; CDR3aa: CSASPEGDNTNEQFF
v_gene: TRBV6-5; j_gene: TRBJ1-1; CDR3aa: CASSYPQGQAFF
v_gene: TRBV5-1; j_gene: TRBJ2-1; CDR3aa: CASSATSGGVYNEQFF
v_gene: TRBV24-1; j_gene: TRBJ2-1; CDR3aa: CATSDLRGGASYNEQFF
v_gene: TRBV10-3; j_gene: TRBJ2-3; CDR3aa: CAVAPLAGRADTQYF
v_gene: TRBV7-2; j_gene: TRBJ2-3; CDR3aa: CASSRGDRTATDTQYF
v_gene: TRBV7-3; j_gene: TRBJ2-7; CDR3aa: CASIRRGASYEQYF
v_gene: TRBV2; j_gene: TRBJ2-5; CDR3aa: CASLQETQYF
v_gene: TRBV12-3/TRBV12-4; j_gene: TRBJ2-5; CDR3aa: CASSSPPSGETQYF
v_gene: TRBV6-5; j_gene: TRBJ2-7; CDR3aa: CASSYWEGYEQYF
v_gene: TRBV18; j_gene: TRBJ1-4; CDR3aa: CASSPGRNYNEKLFF
v_gene: TRBV12-3/TRBV12-4; j_gene: TRBJ2-7; CDR3aa: CASSFADGQEQYF
v_gene: TRBV28; j_gene: TRBJ2-3; CDR3aa: CASLRRGPWADTQYF
v_gene: TRBV5-1; j_gene: TRBJ2-7; CDR3aa: CASSLGWDRDYEQYF
v_gene: TRBV20-1; j_gene: TRBJ2-5; CDR3aa: CSARSGLSRGETQYF
v_gene: TRBV20-1; j_gene: TRBJ2-5; CDR3aa: CSASGIPGGEETQYF
v_gene: TRBV9; j_gene: TRBJ1-2; CDR3aa: CASSVDEQYYGYTF
v_gene: TRBV6-5; j_gene: TRBJ2-4; CDR3aa: CASSYRGDKNIQYF
v_gene: TRBV7-9; j_gene: TRBJ2-6; CDR3aa: CASSLDRGNSGANVLTF
v_gene: TRBV20-1; j_gene: TRBJ2-3; CDR3aa: CSASLAGGPGTQYF
v_gene: TRBV5-6; j_gene: TRBJ2-4; CDR3aa: CASSLAGLAGWKNIQYF
v_gene: TRBV12-3/TRBV12-4; j_gene: TRBJ2-1; CDR3aa: CASSLELGGPMEQFF
v_gene: TRBV7-3; j_gene: TRBJ2-1; CDR3aa: CASSLTLAGGAVYNEQFF
v_gene: TRBV9; j_gene: TRBJ2-1; CDR3aa: CASSVAGYIAEQFF
v_gene: TRBV11-2; j_gene: TRBJ2-3; CDR3aa: CASSLGVFSGGTSTDTQYF
v_gene: TRBV12-3/TRBV12-4; j_gene: TRBJ2-7; CDR3aa: CASSLALSRSGLGQYF
v_gene: TRBV12-3/TRBV12-4; j_gene: TRBJ2-1; CDR3aa: CASSAGVWDEQFF
v_gene: TRBV3-1; j_gene: TRBJ2-2; CDR3aa: CASTPARRPAGTGELFF
v_gene: TRBV5-5; j_gene: TRBJ2-2; CDR3aa: CASSLGPGLYTGELFF
v_gene: TRBV7-2; j_gene: TRBJ2-6; CDR3aa: CASSLVSGISGANVLTF
v_gene: TRBV2; j_gene: TRBJ2-7; CDR3aa: CASSSGGYQNEQYF
v_gene: TRBV6-5; j_gene: TRBJ1-1; CDR3aa: CASSTQTLLGSMNTEAFF
v_gene: TRBV6-5; j_gene: TRBJ1-2; CDR3aa: CASSTGTGDYGYTF
v_gene: TRBV12-3/TRBV12-4; j_gene: TRBJ2-3; CDR3aa: CASSLVGVDTQYF
v_gene: TRBV5-1; j_gene: TRBJ2-5; CDR3aa: CASSTDRGKWEETQYF
v_gene: TRBV10-2; j_gene: TRBJ2-7; CDR3aa: CASSELWGLAALSYEQYF
v_gene: TRBV20-1; j_gene: TRBJ2-7; CDR3aa: CSARNAGSYEQYF
v_gene: TRBV5-1; j_gene: TRBJ2-7; CDR3aa: CASSLEDGRSDEQYF
v_gene: TRBV4-1; j_gene: TRBJ1-5; CDR3aa: CASSQDRRGAYSNQPQHF
v_gene: TRBV5-1; j_gene: TRBJ2-1; CDR3aa: CASSLGGTGVYNEQFF
v_gene: TRBV20-1; j_gene: TRBJ2-5; CDR3aa: CSARQRPGTTFTQETQYF
v_gene: TRBV4-1; j_gene: TRBJ1-1; CDR3aa: CASSPHPDGPGAEAFF